This T cell receptor beta chain was found in a study of early T cells in non-severe SARS-CoV-2 infection. This clonotype was counted only a few times. Antigen unknown. Study findings and constraints: A preference for anti-spike CD8 responses marked VDJdb matching, which missed private and CD4 specificities.

Molecules of cDNA were individually given unique molecular identifiers that were attached to them. TCRdb fed the 5' RACE reads into MiXCR, producing one record per CDR3 protein. The table has more than 90,000 distinct CDR3 sequences, approximately 10% seen once. The germline gives CDR1 KGHDR, CDR2 SFDVKD. The CDR3 runs to 15 residues. V lost 2 bases and J lost 9; bases outside the gene matches: 9. The material sequenced was whole blood. The chain couples TRBV24-1 to TRBJ2-4, with TRBD2 identical over 7 bases. The source is an adult who was a healthcare worker with PCR-confirmed SARS-CoV-2 infection or an uninfected control (not recorded which). The CDR3 region is CATSDYERGRGIQYF. DNA for the CDR3: TGTGCCACCAGTGATTATGAGCGGGGTCGTGGCATTCAGTACTTC.